What follows are 11 T cell receptor beta chains derived from one specimen sequenced in a study of technical replicates of blood from a few donors. Produced via immunoSEQ multiplex PCR; TCRdb's table is partial and in-frame only. The sample yields under 85,000 clones, more than 90% seen once. The specimen sequenced was T cells isolated from PBMCs. The source is a human donor in good health. Some clones in this sample may be carry-over from other donors' samples.

The chain is built from TRBV7-9 and TRBJ1-1; 7 nucleotides align to TRBD1. CDR1 and CDR2 (germline): SEHNR, FQNEAQ (reference sequence). The length of the CDR3 is 15 residues. V was pared by 4 bases and J by 0 bases, with 5 bases of the junction left unmatched. CDR3 bases: TGTGCCAGCAGCTCGATGACAGGGATGAACACTGAAGCTTTCTTT. Translating it yields CASSSMTGMNTEAFF.

The rearrangement uses TRBV9 and TRBJ1-4, with 7 bases identical to TRBD1. The V segment lost 3 bases and the J segment 4 bases; nucleotides outside the gene matches: 3. The CDR3 runs to 14 residues. CDR1 and CDR2 from the germline V gene are SGDLS and YYNGEE. As DNA, the CDR3 is TGTGCCAGCAGCGCCGGGACAGTTAATGAAAAACTGTTTTTT. Residues: CASSAGTVNEKLFF.

The chain couples TRBV6-1 to TRBJ2-7; 7 positions agree with TRBD1. CDR1 MNHNS and CDR2 SASEGT come from the germline V gene. This CDR3 spans 13 amino acids. Trimming cost V 4 bases and J 5 bases; bases outside gene matches: 5. CDR3 amino acids: CASSGQGGDEQYF. The CDR3 DNA is TGTGCCAGCAGTGGACAGGGCGGCGACGAGCAGTACTTC.

This chain connects TRBV28 to TRBJ2-1; 9 nucleotides match TRBD2. The germline V gene has CDR1 MDHEN and CDR2 SYDVKM. This CDR3 is built from 19 residues. The V segment lost 6 bases and the J segment 7 bases; nucleotides outside the gene matches: 22. CDR3 protein: CASRLAGVKVAPNINEQFF. Written as DNA, the CDR3 is TGTGCCAGCAGGTTAGCGGGAGTCAAGGTTGCACCCAACATAAATGAGCAGTTCTTC.

Turning to this clone: At one end, the junction sequence differs from germline, possibly due to a read error. The V call is TRBV19, the J call TRBJ2-7; 13 bases agree with TRBD2. The germline V gene has CDR1 LNHDA and CDR2 SQIVND (reference sequence). This CDR3 has 15 amino acids. This CDR3 reads CASSLAGTSGTKQHF. The CDR3 bases are TGTGCCAGTAGTTTAGCCGGGACTAGCGGGACTAAACAACACTTC.

The chain joins TRBV29-1 to TRBJ1-1, with D unresolved. CDR1 is SQVTM and CDR2 is ANQGSEA in the germline V gene. Trimming took 6 bases from V and 0 from J, leaving 5 bases between them. The CDR3 is 11 residues long. The CDR3 DNA reads as TGCAGCGTCACACTGAACACTGAAGCTTTCTTT. Its translation: CSVTLNTEAFF.

The chain has TRBV5-1 and TRBJ1-1, with D possibly TRBD1 on 6 matching bases. Germline V CDR1 and CDR2: SGHRS, YFSETQ. The ends were cut back, 3 bases at V and 6 bases at J, with 18 bases in the middle. CDR3 length equals 15 residues. CDR3 loop: CASSWGGREFSEAFF. The CDR3 DNA follows: TGCGCCAGCAGCTGGGGGGGGCGCGAGTTTTCTGAAGCTTTCTTT.

The genes are TRBV11-3 and TRBJ2-1; TRBD2 might be the D (5 bases). This CDR3 contains 16 residues. V lost 3 bases to trimming and J lost 4 bases, with 16 bases between them. Germline V lookup: CDR1 SGHNT, CDR2 YENEEA. This chain's CDR3 is CASSFSKFRGYNEQFF. The CDR3 coding sequence is TGTGCCAGCAGCTTTTCTAAGTTCCGGGGTTACAATGAGCAGTTCTTC. The variable domain in full, with the rest retrieved from reference TRBV11-3 and TRBJ2-1, is EAGVVQSPRYKIIEKKQPVAFWCNPISGHNTLYWYLQNLGQGPELLIRYENEEAVDDSQLPKDRFSAERLKGVDSTLKIQPAELGDSAVYLCASSFSKFRGYNEQFFGPGTRLTVL.

CDR3 DNA sequence: TGTGCCAGCAGTTACTCGAGCTGGGCCGAGCAGTACTTC. It codes for CASSYSSWAEQYF. J is TRBJ2-7 and V is TRBV6-5; D unclear. The CDR3 covers 13 residues. CDR1 and CDR2 (germline): MNHEY, SVGAGI. Trimming removed 0 bases at V and 6 bases at J, with 9 bases between.

The chain carries TRBV7-2 and TRBJ2-2, with 12 bases lining up with TRBD1. This CDR3 is 15 amino acids long. CDR1 is SGHTA, CDR2 FQGNSA, per germline. The trim removed 6 bases at V and 7 bases at J, leaving 6 bases unmatched. The CDR3 DNA sequence: TGTGCCAGCAGGGGGACAGGGGGCGCGAGCGGGGAGCTGTTTTTT. Translation: CASRGTGGASGELFF.

The genes are TRBV5-4 and TRBJ2-5, with TRBD1 identical over 12 bases. The CDR3 length is 16 residues. Germline V gene lookup returns CDR1 SGHNT and CDR2 YYREEE (reference sequence). With 3 bases clipped from V and 4 bases from J, the junction kept 7 bases outside the gene matches. CDR3 amino acids: CASSYTGTGGRETQYF. The CDR3, as DNA: TGTGCCAGCAGCTACACAGGGACAGGGGGCAGAGAGACCCAGTACTTC.